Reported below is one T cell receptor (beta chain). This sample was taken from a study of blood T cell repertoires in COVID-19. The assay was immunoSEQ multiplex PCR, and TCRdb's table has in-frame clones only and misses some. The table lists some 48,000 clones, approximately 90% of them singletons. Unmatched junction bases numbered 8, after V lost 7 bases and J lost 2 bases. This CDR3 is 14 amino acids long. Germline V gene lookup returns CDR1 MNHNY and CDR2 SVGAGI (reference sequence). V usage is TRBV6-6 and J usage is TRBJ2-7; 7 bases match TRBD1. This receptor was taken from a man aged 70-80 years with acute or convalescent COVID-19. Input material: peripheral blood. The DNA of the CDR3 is TGTGCCAGCACCTCAGGGACAGCCCCCTACGAGCAGTACTTC. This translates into CASTSGTAPYEQYF.